Included here is one T cell receptor beta chain sequence, with context. Its antigen is as yet unknown. This record comes from a study of response to subunit inactivated influenza vaccine. Findings and caveats of the study: Authors suggested each seasonal flu vaccination may recruit only limited numbers of new T cells.

The ends lost 6 bases at V and 2 bases at J; junction bases unmatched: 5. The CDR3 is 15 amino acids. From germline, CDR1 is KGHDR and CDR2 SFDVKD. From the RT-PCR reads, TCRdb called clonotypes with MiXCR, one entry per CDR3 protein. In the table there are 450,000 to 600,000 distinct CDR3 sequences, 6.5% to 8% of which are singletons. Sequencing was performed on PBMCs from blood, taken less than 30 months after vaccination. This TCR came from a man between 50 and 75 years old who received an inactivated influenza vaccine. This sequence joins TRBV24-1 and TRBJ2-3, with 9 bases identical to TRBD2. CDR3 nucleotides: TGTGCCACCAGTATGACTAGCGGAGTCACAGATACGCAGTATTTT. It is translated as CATSMTSGVTDTQYF.